Following are 5 T cell receptor beta chains from one sample sequenced in a study of cytomegalovirus exposure and HLA in healthy donors. PCR involved 60 Vbeta and 13 Jbeta primers. The assay was immunoSEQ multiplex PCR, and TCRdb's table has in-frame clones only and misses some. The sample lists 90,000 to 120,000 clones; around 74% were seen once. Specimen: PBMCs. The origin of the receptors is a woman aged 40 to 50 in good health and CMV-seropositive.

The chain uses TRBV19 and TRBJ1-2, with D uncertain. The germline CDR1 and CDR2 sequences are LNHDA and SQIVND (reference sequence). The germline V and J ends were trimmed by 6 bases and 2 bases, with 10 bases remaining between them. The CDR3 spans 13 residues. CDR3 DNA: TGTGCCAGTAGGCAGGCCGTCAACTATGGCTACACCTTC. This gives the protein CASRQAVNYGYTF.

This chain links TRBV28 with TRBJ1-1, with no clear D. The germline V gene has CDR1 MDHEN and CDR2 SYDVKM. CDR3 size: 13 residues. V was pared by 10 bases and J by 8 bases, with 20 bases between. CDR3 loop: CATTRDRLGEAFF. The CDR3 bases are TGTGCCACTACCCGGGATAGATTGGGGGAAGCTTTCTTT.

A few counts support this clone. This sequence joins TRBV30 and TRBJ2-5; 7 positions match TRBD1. The CDR3 contains 14 residues. V dropped 5 bases and J dropped 0; count of bases not matched to a gene: 6. Germline lookup yields CDR1 GTSNPN and CDR2 SVGIG (reference sequence). As DNA, the CDR3 is TGTGCCTGGTTGAAGACAGGGCACCAAGAGACCCAGTACTTC. Residues: CAWLKTGHQETQYF.

In this sample, this clone turned up a few times. The chain couples TRBV15 to TRBJ1-2; 8 positions match TRBD1. CDR3 length: 15 residues. V shed 5 bases and J 7 bases; nucleotides not matched to a gene: 12. Germline CDR1 LNHNV, CDR2 YYDKDF (reference sequence). As DNA, the CDR3 is TGTGCCACCAGCCAAGGACAGGGTATTTACTCTGGCTACACCTTC. It codes for CATSQGQGIYSGYTF.

This rearrangement joins TRBV30 to TRBJ1-1, with 7 bases lining up with TRBD1. The CDR3 runs 17 residues. The V gene end was trimmed by 1 base and the J gene end by 0 bases; junction bases not matched to a gene: 11. Germline-derived CDR1 and CDR2 are GTSNPN and SVGIG (reference sequence). CDR3 bases: TGTGCCTGGAGTGCCCCGGGACAGAGAATTATGAACACTGAAGCTTTCTTT. This gives the protein CAWSAPGQRIMNTEAFF.